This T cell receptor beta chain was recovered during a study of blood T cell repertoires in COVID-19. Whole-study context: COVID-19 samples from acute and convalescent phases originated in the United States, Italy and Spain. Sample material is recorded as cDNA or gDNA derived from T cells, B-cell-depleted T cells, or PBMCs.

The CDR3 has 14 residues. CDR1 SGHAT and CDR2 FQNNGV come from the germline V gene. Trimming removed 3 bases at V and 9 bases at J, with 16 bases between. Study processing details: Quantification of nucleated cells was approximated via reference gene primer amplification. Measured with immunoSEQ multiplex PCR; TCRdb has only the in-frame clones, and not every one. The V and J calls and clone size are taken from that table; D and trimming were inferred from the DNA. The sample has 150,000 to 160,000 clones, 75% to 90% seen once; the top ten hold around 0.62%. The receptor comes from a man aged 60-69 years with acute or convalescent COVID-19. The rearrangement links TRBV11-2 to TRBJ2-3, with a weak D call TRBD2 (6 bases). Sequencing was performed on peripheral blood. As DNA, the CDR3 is TGTGCCAGCAGCTTGGCCGGACTGGAGGGGACGCAGTATTTT. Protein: CASSLAGLEGTQYF.